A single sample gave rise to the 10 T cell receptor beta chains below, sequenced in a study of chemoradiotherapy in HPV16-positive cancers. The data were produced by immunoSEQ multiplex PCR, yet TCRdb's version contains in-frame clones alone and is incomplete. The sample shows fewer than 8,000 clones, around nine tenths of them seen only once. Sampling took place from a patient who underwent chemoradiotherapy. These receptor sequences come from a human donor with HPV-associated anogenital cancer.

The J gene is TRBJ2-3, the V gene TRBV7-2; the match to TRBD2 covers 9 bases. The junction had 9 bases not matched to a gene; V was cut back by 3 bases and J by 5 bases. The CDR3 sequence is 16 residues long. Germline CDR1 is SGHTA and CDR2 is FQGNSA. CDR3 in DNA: TGTGCCAGCAGCTTTCTAAGCGGGGGGCGGGGAGATACGCAGTATTTT. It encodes CASSFLSGGRGDTQYF.

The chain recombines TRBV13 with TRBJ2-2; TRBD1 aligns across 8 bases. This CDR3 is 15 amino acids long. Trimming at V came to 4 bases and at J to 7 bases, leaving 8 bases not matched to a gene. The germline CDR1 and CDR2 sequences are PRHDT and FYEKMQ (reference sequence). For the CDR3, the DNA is TGTGCCAGCAGCTCAAGACAGGGGAAGATCGGGGAGCTGTTTTTT. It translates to CASSSRQGKIGELFF.

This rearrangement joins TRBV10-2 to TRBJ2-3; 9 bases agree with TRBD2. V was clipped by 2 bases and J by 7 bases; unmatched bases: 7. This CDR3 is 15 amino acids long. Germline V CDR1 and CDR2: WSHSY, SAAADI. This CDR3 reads CASSEGGGGAYTQYF. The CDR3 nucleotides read TGCGCCAGCAGTGAGGGGGGCGGGGGGGCTTATACGCAGTATTTT.

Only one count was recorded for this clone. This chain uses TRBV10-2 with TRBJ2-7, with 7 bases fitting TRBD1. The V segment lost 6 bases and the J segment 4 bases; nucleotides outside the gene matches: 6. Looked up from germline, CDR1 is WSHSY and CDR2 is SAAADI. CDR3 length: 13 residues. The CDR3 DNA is TGCGCCAGCAGGAACAGGGGAACGTACGAGCAGTACTTC. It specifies CASRNRGTYEQYF.

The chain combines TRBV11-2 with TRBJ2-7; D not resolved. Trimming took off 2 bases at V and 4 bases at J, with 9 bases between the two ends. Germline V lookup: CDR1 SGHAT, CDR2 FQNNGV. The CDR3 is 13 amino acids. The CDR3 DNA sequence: TGTGCCAGCAGCTTAAACAGACTTTACGAGCAGTACTTC. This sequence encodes CASSLNRLYEQYF.

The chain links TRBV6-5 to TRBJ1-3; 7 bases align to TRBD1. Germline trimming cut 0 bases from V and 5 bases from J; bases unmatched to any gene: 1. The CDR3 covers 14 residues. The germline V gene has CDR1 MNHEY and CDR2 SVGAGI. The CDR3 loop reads CASSYSGGRNTIYF. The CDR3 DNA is TGTGCCAGCAGTTACTCAGGGGGCAGAAACACCATATATTTT.

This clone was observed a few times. The CDR3 region is CSVRSGNTEAFF. CDR3 DNA sequence: TGCAGCGTGCGGAGCGGGAACACTGAAGCTTTCTTT. The rearrangement links TRBV29-1 to TRBJ1-1; D not resolved. Germline CDR1 and CDR2: SQVTM and ANQGSEA. There are 12 residues in the CDR3. The germline V and J ends were trimmed by 6 bases and 1 base, with 9 bases remaining between them. Drawing the rest from reference TRBV29-1 and TRBJ1-1, the complete variable domain is SAVISQKPSRDICQRGTSLTIQCQVDSQVTMMFWYRQQPGQSLTLIATANQGSEATYESGFVIDKFPISRPNLTFSTLTVSNMSPEDSSIYLCSVRSGNTEAFFGQGTRLTVV.

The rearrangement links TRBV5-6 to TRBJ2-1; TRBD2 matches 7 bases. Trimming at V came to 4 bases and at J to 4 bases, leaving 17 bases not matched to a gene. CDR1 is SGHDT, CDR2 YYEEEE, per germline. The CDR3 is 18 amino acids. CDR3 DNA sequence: TGTGCCAGCAGCCCATACGCCCTGGGCGGGAGTAAGTACAATGAGCAGTTCTTC. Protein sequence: CASSPYALGGSKYNEQFF.

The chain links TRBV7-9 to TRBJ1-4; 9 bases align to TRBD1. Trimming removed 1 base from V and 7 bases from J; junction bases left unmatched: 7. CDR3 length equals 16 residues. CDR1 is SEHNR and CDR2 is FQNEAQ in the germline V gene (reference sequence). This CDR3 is CASSLGKGQGAEKLFF. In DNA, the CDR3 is TGTGCCAGCAGCTTAGGAAAGGGACAGGGAGCTGAAAAACTGTTTTTT. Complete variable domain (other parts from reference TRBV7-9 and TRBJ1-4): DTGVSQNPRHKITKRGQNVTFRCDPISEHNRLYWYRQTLGQGPEFLTYFQNEAQLEKSRLLSDRFSAERPKGSFSTLEIQRTEQGDSAMYLCASSLGKGQGAEKLFFGSGTQLSVL.

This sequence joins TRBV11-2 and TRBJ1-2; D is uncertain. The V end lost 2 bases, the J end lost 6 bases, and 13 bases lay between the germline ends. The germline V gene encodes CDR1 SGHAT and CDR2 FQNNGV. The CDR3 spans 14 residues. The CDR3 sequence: CASSLSGYPDGYTF. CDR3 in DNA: TGTGCCAGCAGCTTAAGCGGGTACCCTGATGGCTACACCTTC. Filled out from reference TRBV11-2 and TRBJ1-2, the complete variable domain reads EAGVAQSPRYKIIEKRQSVAFWCNPISGHATLYWYQQILGQGPKLLIQFQNNGVVDDSQLPKDRFSAERLKGVDSTLKIQPAKLEDSAVYLCASSLSGYPDGYTFGSGTRLTVV.